This entry is about one TCR beta chain. The antigen is undetermined. CDR1 and CDR2 from the germline V gene are LNHNV and YYDKDF (reference sequence). The CDR3 length is 14 residues. With 1 base removed from V and 5 bases from J, the gap between germline ends came to 9 bases. The record originates from a study of metastatic and nonmetastatic thyroid tumors. The overall study: Thyroid patients, malignant and benign, had repertoires compared across blood and tumor or nodule tissue. Study findings and constraints: Reportedly, malignant thyroid tumors had significantly higher TCR beta diversity than benign nodules, in blood and tumor.

Source study methods: Clinicopathological groups of papillary thyroid cancer showed CDR3 differences that were used to build a distant-metastasis classifier. TCRdb recomputed clones from the PCR reads via MiXCR. The V and J calls reflect TCRdb's pipeline rather than the authors' work. The sample carries over 7,000 clones, approximately 33% recorded once. Patients had received no treatment of any kind before thyroid surgery. The chain combines TRBV15 with TRBJ2-1, with a weak D call TRBD1 (5 bases). This clonotype was obtained from a female donor with papillary thyroid cancer or a benign thyroid nodule (not recorded which). Some clones in this sample may be carry-over from other donors' samples. The sample consisted of tumor tissue. CDR3 sequence: CATSRGIGDNEQFF. The CDR3 DNA is TGTGCCACCAGCAGAGGGATAGGGGACAATGAGCAGTTCTTC.